This T cell receptor beta chain was profiled in a study of cytomegalovirus exposure and HLA in healthy donors. V shed 8 bases and J 8 bases; nucleotides not matched to a gene: 9. This CDR3 region has 12 residues. The V gene's germline CDR1 is SNHLY and CDR2 FYNNEI. Nominally healthy donors were sampled, though unrecorded immune exposures were likely. Details on this clone: As yet, its antigen is unknown.

PCR amplification relied on 60 Vbeta primers (plus 13 Jbeta primers). Generated by immunoSEQ multiplex PCR, the TCRdb table keeps only in-frame clones and is missing some. Of 180,000 or so clones listed, 75% to 85% are singletons. Regarding the study as a whole: Donor immune exposure was known only as CMV serostatus. Altogether, some 160 TCR beta chains were recorded as cytomegalovirus-associated.

This clonotype originated in a woman aged 30 to 39 in good health and CMV-seropositive. The V gene is TRBV2, the J gene TRBJ2-7; 7 nucleotides agree with TRBD2. The sequenced material came from PBMCs. CDR3 in amino acids: CASGDYPNQQYF. Here the CDR3 DNA reads TGTGCCAGCGGGGACTACCCTAATCAGCAGTACTTC.